Below, 13 T cell receptor beta chains from the same sample are listed, as sequenced in a study of human T cells and chemical hapten exposure (dated by TCRdb to 2020 to 2022). The library was made by RACE. Sequencer: NextSeq 500. TCRdb reanalyzed the raw reads on its own, using fastp at Q25 for trimming and MiXCR for clone calling, and kept in-frame beta chains. Merged by CDR3 protein, the rows form single entries marked with the most common genes and DNA. The sample table records approximately 340,000 distinct CDR3 sequences; roughly 6.9% of these occur just once. The top ten hold more than 7% of the sample. Sample time point, as interpreted from the label and publication: patch test 1, 2 weeks after DPC sensitization. Taken with the paper, the label for treatment or condition translates to: therapeutic diphenylcyclopropenone sensitization with weekly scalp DPC. The sequences come from whole blood, collected in connection with sensitization to the hapten diphenylcyclopropenone (DPC). These receptor sequences come from a woman between 18 and 29 years old with alopecia areata. Some clones in this sample may be carry-over from other donors' samples.

This clonotype was counted at least ten times. The rearrangement links TRBV5-1 to TRBJ2-6; D unclear. CDR1 is SGHRS and CDR2 is YFSETQ in the germline V gene. Trimming took 0 bases from V and 0 from J, leaving 7 bases between them. This CDR3 contains 16 residues. CDR3 protein: CASSLEGTSGANVLTF. In DNA form, the CDR3 reads TGCGCCAGCAGCTTGGAGGGAACCTCTGGGGCCAACGTCCTGACTTTC.

This clonotype was counted a few times. V gene TRBV20-1 combines with J gene TRBJ1-1, with TRBD1 identical over 7 bases. Germline values: CDR1 DFQATT, CDR2 SNEGSKA (reference sequence). J was trimmed by 2 bases and V by 3 bases; bases with no gene match: 6. The CDR3 covers 14 residues. In DNA form, the CDR3 reads TGCAGTGCTAGGGACAGGCGGGATAACACTGAAGCTTTCTTT. It is translated as CSARDRRDNTEAFF.

This clonotype was seen repeatedly, ten times or more. The gene calls are TRBV6-2 or TRBV6-3 and TRBJ1-1; 8 positions match TRBD1. The CDR3 runs 15 residues. Germline V gene sequence: CDR1 MNHEY, CDR2 SVGEGT. V was clipped by 1 base and J by 5 bases; unmatched bases: 6. The CDR3 loop is CASSYWTGWMTEAFF. The CDR3 DNA follows: TGTGCCAGCAGTTACTGGACAGGGTGGATGACTGAAGCTTTCTTT.

This clonotype was picked up a small number of times. This sequence joins TRBV9 and TRBJ1-1, with a weak D call TRBD1 (6 bases). The germline V gene encodes CDR1 SGDLS and CDR2 YYNGEE. V was clipped by 0 bases and J by 0 bases, with 9 bases between them. The CDR3 loop spans 15 amino acids. The CDR3 region has the DNA TGTGCCAGCAGCGTAGGGCCAGGGGTGAACACTGAAGCTTTCTTT. Translation: CASSVGPGVNTEAFF.

This clonotype was observed at least ten times. The rearrangement links TRBV7-9 to TRBJ1-1; no clear D. V lost 1 base to trimming and J lost 11 bases, with 17 bases between them. CDR1 and CDR2 from the germline V gene are SEHNR and FQNEAQ (reference sequence). The CDR3 spans 14 residues. In nucleotides, the CDR3 is TGTGCCAGCAGCTTAGAGGGTGTGTATGAAGGGGCTTTCTTT. Its translation is CASSLEGVYEGAFF.

There are a few counts of this clonotype. The V call is TRBV5-4, the J call TRBJ2-3, with a weak D call TRBD2 (5 bases). Germline CDR1 and CDR2: SGHNT and YYREEE (reference sequence). V lost 4 bases and J lost 2, with 20 bases in between. This CDR3 contains 17 residues. The CDR3 sequence is CASSPRTALYPTDTQYF. CDR3 nucleotides: TGTGCCAGCAGCCCCCGGACTGCCCTCTACCCCACAGATACGCAGTATTTT.

This clonotype was observed a handful of times. The V gene is TRBV5-4, the J gene TRBJ1-2, with a weak D call TRBD1 (5 bases). Germline V gene sequence: CDR1 SGHNT, CDR2 YYREEE (reference sequence). The CDR3 has 14 amino acids. Deletions cut 1 base from V and 5 bases from J, with 12 bases between. CDR3 sequence: CASSLMGQGYGYTF. In DNA, the CDR3 is TGTGCCAGCAGCTTGATGGGGCAGGGTTATGGCTACACCTTC.

This clonotype appeared many times. V and J are TRBV3-1 and TRBJ1-4; TRBD1 might be the D (5 bases). V lost 4 bases and J lost 8, with 11 bases in between. The germline V gene has CDR1 LGHDT and CDR2 YNNKEL (reference sequence). The length of the CDR3 is 13 residues. The CDR3 protein is CASSPQGGEKLFF. The CDR3 coding sequence is TGTGCCAGCAGCCCCCAGGGAGGAGAAAAACTGTTTTTT.

This clonotype was observed a handful of times. This rearrangement joins TRBV6-6 to TRBJ2-7, with D unclear. The CDR3 consists of 11 residues. Germline V gene data show CDR1 as MNHNY and CDR2 as SVGAGI (reference sequence). Trimming cost V 6 bases and J 8 bases, with 11 bases left between them. The CDR3 sequence is CASSRRVQQYF. The CDR3 DNA sequence: TGTGCCAGCAGCCGTCGGGTCCAGCAGTACTTC.

This clonotype has only a few counts. The junction departs from germline at one end; a sequencing error may be responsible. This chain connects TRBV20-1 to TRBJ1-5; 7 bases fit TRBD1. The CDR3 loop spans 13 amino acids. Germline CDR1 and CDR2: DFQATT and SNEGSKA (reference sequence). CDR3 sequence: CSARGQTGTAHHF. CDR3 coding DNA: TGCAGTGCTAGAGGCCAAACCGGGACAGCCCATCATTTT.

This clonotype was observed many times. V gene TRBV11-1 combines with J gene TRBJ2-3, with 10 nucleotides matching TRBD2. The V gene's germline CDR1 is SGHAT and CDR2 FQDESV (reference sequence). V dropped 7 bases and J dropped 7; count of bases not matched to a gene: 14. The CDR3 has 16 residues. CDR3 loop: CASTPSTSGLGYTQYF. The DNA of the CDR3 is TGTGCCAGCACCCCATCGACTAGCGGGCTTGGGTATACGCAGTATTTT. Using reference TRBV11-1 and TRBJ2-3 for the parts outside the CDR3, the full variable domain is EAEVAQSPRYKITEKSQAVAFWCDPISGHATLYWYRQILGQGPELLVQFQDESVVDDSQLPKDRFSAERLKGVDSTLKIQPAELGDSAMYLCASTPSTSGLGYTQYFGPGTRLTVL.

This clonotype showed up just a few times. The rearrangement links TRBV7-9 to TRBJ1-1, with 7 bases identical to TRBD1. Trimming took 5 bases from V and 5 from J; bases not matched to a gene: 8. CDR1 and CDR2 from the germline V gene are SEHNR and FQNEAQ (reference sequence). This CDR3 is built from 14 residues. The CDR3 loop reads CASSMTGLGTEAFF. In DNA form, the CDR3 reads TGTGCCAGCAGCATGACAGGGTTGGGGACTGAAGCTTTCTTT.

This clonotype was found a few times. The chain joins TRBV6-9 to TRBJ2-7, with a possible D match to TRBD2 (5 bases). Germline lookup yields CDR1 MNHGY and CDR2 SVAAGI. The CDR3 totals 12 residues. Trimming pared 7 bases from V and 4 bases from J, leaving 11 bases between. The CDR3 protein is CASTGCPYEQYF. CDR3 nucleotides: TGTGCCAGCACGGGATGCCCTTACGAGCAGTACTTC.